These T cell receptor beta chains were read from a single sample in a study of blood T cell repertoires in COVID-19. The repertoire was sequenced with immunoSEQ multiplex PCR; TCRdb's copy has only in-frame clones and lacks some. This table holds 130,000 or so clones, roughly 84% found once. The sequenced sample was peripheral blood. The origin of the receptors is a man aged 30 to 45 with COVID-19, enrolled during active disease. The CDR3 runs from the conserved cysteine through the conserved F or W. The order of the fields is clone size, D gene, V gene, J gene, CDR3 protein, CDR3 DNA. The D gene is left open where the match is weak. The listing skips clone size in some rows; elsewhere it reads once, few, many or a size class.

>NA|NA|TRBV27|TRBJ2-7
CASSLSFKGPYEQYF
TGTGCCAGCAGTTTATCTTTTAAGGGGCCCTACGAGCAGTACTTC
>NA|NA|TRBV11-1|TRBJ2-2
CASSPNWAGYTGELFF
TGTGCCAGCAGCCCAAACTGGGCAGGGTACACCGGGGAGCTGTTTTTT
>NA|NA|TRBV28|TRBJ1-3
CASSLTGLAGNTIYF
TGTGCCAGCAGTTTAACGGGGTTAGCTGGAAACACCATATATTTT
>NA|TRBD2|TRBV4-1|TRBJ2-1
CASSLRASGNVDNEQFF
TGCGCCAGCAGCCTAAGGGCTAGCGGGAATGTGGACAATGAGCAGTTCTTC
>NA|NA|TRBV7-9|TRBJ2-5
CASSLGRETQYF
TGTGCCAGCAGCCTGGGGAGGGAGACCCAGTACTTC
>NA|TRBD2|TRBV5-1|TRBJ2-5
CASSPDPVGSGRETQYF
TGCGCCAGCAGCCCTGACCCGGTTGGTAGCGGGAGAGAGACCCAGTACTTC
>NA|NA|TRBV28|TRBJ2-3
CASSTRAGSTDTQYF
TGTGCCAGCAGTACGAGGGCAGGAAGCACAGATACGCAGTATTTT
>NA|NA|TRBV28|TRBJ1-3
CASSLGVIRSGNTIYF
TGTGCCAGCAGTTTAGGAGTCATCCGCTCTGGAAACACCATATATTTT
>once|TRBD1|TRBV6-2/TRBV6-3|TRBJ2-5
CASSQLTGAQYF
TGTGCCAGCAGTCAACTAACAGGGGCCCAGTACTTC
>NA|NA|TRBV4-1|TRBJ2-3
CASSQVREGADTQYF
TGCGCCAGCAGCCAAGTGAGGGAGGGGGCAGATACGCAGTATTTT
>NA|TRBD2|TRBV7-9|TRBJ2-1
CASSPGTSGRANEQFF
TGTGCCAGCAGCCCAGGGACTAGCGGGAGGGCCAATGAGCAGTTCTTC
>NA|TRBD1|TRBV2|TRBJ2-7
CASSGQGGEQYF
TGTGCCAGCAGTGGACAGGGCGGCGAGCAGTACTTC
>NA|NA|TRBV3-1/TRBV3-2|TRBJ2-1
CASRRGTTNEQFF
TGTGCCAGCAGGAGGGGGACTACCAATGAGCAGTTCTTC
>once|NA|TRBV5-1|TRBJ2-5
CASSLTRAGGSGETQYF
TGCGCCAGCAGCTTGACTAGGGCAGGGGGGAGTGGAGAGACCCAGTACTTC
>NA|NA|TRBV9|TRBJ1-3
CASSALGGASTQSGNTIYF
TGTGCCAGCAGCGCGCTGGGGGGGGCCTCAACCCAATCTGGAAACACCATATATTTT
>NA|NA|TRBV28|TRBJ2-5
CASSFTGDSRVETQYF
TGTGCCAGCAGTTTTACGGGGGACTCCCGGGTTGAGACCCAGTACTTC
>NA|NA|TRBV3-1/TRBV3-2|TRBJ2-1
CASSHKGAYNEQFF
TGTGCCAGCAGCCACAAGGGGGCCTACAATGAGCAGTTCTTC